This TCR beta chain was profiled in a study of early T cells in non-severe SARS-CoV-2 infection. Study information: The sequenced material was bulk RNA from unsorted whole blood, and its chains were unpaired.

Overall study results and limits: Anti-spike CD8 responses were favored in VDJdb matching, and private and CD4 specificities were missed.

At least ten counts were recorded for this clonotype. Its specificity is not known. Individual cDNA molecules each received unique molecular identifiers attached to them. TCRdb called the 5' RACE reads again in MiXCR, with one record for every CDR3 protein. This sample yields under 60,000 distinct CDR3 sequences, of which 5.5% to 6.5% are seen a single time; about 4.4% belongs to the top ten. The V end lost 3 bases, the J end lost 4 bases, and 21 bases lay between the germline ends. Germline V gene lookup returns CDR1 LGHDT and CDR2 YNNKEL (reference sequence). CDR3 length: 17 residues. Sequences were obtained from whole blood. This clonotype was sampled from an adult who was a healthcare worker with PCR-confirmed SARS-CoV-2 infection or an uninfected control (not recorded which). The chain uses TRBV3-1 and TRBJ1-1; perhaps TRBD1 as D (5 bases). This chain's CDR3 is CASSQRAWVTGSTEAFF. For the CDR3, the DNA is TGTGCCAGCAGCCAGAGGGCCTGGGTCACAGGCAGCACTGAAGCTTTCTTT.